The clone carrying this TCR beta chain was recorded once. Its antigen remains unknown. The sample comes from a study of cytomegalovirus exposure and HLA in healthy donors. On the study more broadly: Earlier, about 180 million T cells were analyzed, and approximately 110 million unique TCR beta sequences were found among them. Study-level findings and limits: V- and J-gene trimming of TCR beta was linked (in a later analysis) to a missense DCLRE1C variant. In an earlier analysis, about 87% or about 30%: the productive usage of most TCR beta V segments.

The CDR3 covers 18 residues. Germline V gene data show CDR1 as MNHNS and CDR2 as SASEGT. The junction had 14 bases not matched to a gene; V was cut back by 4 bases and J by 4 bases. PCR primers comprised 60 Vbeta and 13 Jbeta primers. TCRdb keeps only in-frame clones here, not all; method: immunoSEQ multiplex PCR. The sample carries more than 110,000 clones, about 80% recorded once. Healthy donors of bone marrow made up the group. The rearrangement links TRBV6-1 to TRBJ2-1; 9 bases are shared with TRBD2. Material: PBMCs. This receptor was identified in a male donor in good health and CMV-seronegative. CDR3 bases: TGTGCCAGCAGTGCTGATAGCGGGGGCCCAACCCTTTACAATGAGCAGTTCTTC. It translates to CASSADSGGPTLYNEQFF.